This is a list of T cell receptor beta chains from one sample in a study of beta chain features in type 1 diabetes. Generated by immunoSEQ multiplex PCR, the TCRdb table keeps only in-frame clones and is missing some. The sample consists of fewer than 350,000 clones, about 18% of them appearing once. The sequenced sample was naive CD4+ T cells from blood. The receptors were sampled from a young woman in good health. Both conserved end residues are part of each CDR3. Fields, in order: clone size, D gene, J gene, V gene, CDR3 DNA, CDR3 protein. The D gene is left open where the match is weak. Clone size, where shown, is once, few, many, or a class for clones that have expanded.

>few|TRBD2|TRBJ2-3|TRBV29-1
TGCAGCGTTGATGAGGGCGAGCGGGACTTCTCCACAGATACGCAGTATTTT
CSVDEGERDFSTDTQYF
>few|-|TRBJ2-5|TRBV2
TGTGCCAGCAGTCTGGGACATTCTCGGGAGACCCAGTACTTC
CASSLGHSRETQYF
>few|-|TRBJ2-5|TRBV29-1
TGCAGCGTTGGGAGGGACTCTGGGGAGACCCAGTACTTC
CSVGRDSGETQYF
>-|-|TRBJ1-3|TRBV6-5
TGTGCCAGCAGCCGTCGCCGAGAGCGAAACACCATATATTTT
CASSRRRERNTIYF
>-|-|TRBJ2-1|TRBV7-2
TGTGCCAGCAGCTTTTACGGGACACCTGAGCAGTTCTTC
CASSFYGTPEQFF
>-|-|TRBJ2-7|TRBV30
TGTGCCTGGAGTAGTACGGTCTACGAGCAGTACTTC
CAWSSTVYEQYF
>-|TRBD1|TRBJ2-1|TRBV10-1
TGCGCCAGCAGTCAGAGACAGGGTGAGCAGTTCTTC
CASSQRQGEQFF
>-|-|TRBJ1-5|TRBV4-1
TGCGCCAGCAGCCAAGGCAGACAGCAGGAATTCAATCAGCCCCAGCATTTT
CASSQGRQQEFNQPQHF
>-|-|TRBJ1-1|TRBV7-3
TGTGCCAGCAGCTTATACAGGGTGAACACTGAAGCTTTCTTT
CASSLYRVNTEAFF
>-|-|TRBJ1-6|TRBV18
TGTGCCAGCTCGCCGGCGGGGGGAAATAATTCACCCCTCCACTTT
CASSPAGGNNSPLHF
>few|TRBD1|TRBJ1-5|TRBV18
TGTGCCAGCTCACCAGGACAGGTAATGCAGCCCCAGCATTTT
CASSPGQVMQPQHF
>few|-|TRBJ1-4|TRBV28
TGTGCCAGCAGTCCCGCGGCAGGACTTAATGAAAAACTGTTTTTT
CASSPAAGLNEKLFF
>few|TRBD1|TRBJ2-5|TRBV2
TGTGCCAGCAGTGAGAGGGCAGGGGGAAAGACCCAGTACTTC
CASSERAGGKTQYF
>few|-|TRBJ2-7|TRBV18
TGTGCCAGCTCACCGGGGCCGGAGCAGTACTTC
CASSPGPEQYF
>-|-|TRBJ1-2|TRBV5-1
TGCGCCAGCAGCTTGGGTCTGACGGGAGGCTACACCTTC
CASSLGLTGGYTF
>few|-|TRBJ2-7|TRBV5-1
TGCGCCAGCAGCTTGGGAGAGAACGAGCAGTACTTC
CASSLGENEQYF
>-|-|TRBJ2-7|TRBV7-2
TGTGCCAGCAGCTTAAACAGGGCGACGGAGCAGTACTTC
CASSLNRATEQYF
>few|-|TRBJ2-7|TRBV5-1
TGCGCCAGCAGCTTGGAGTCTGTCCGTGGAGCCCGTCCTCAGTACTTC
CASSLESVRGARPQYF
>few|TRBD2|TRBJ2-2|TRBV11-2
TGTGCCAGCAGCTTCGCTAGCGGGAGTGTCGGCGGGGAGCTGTTTTTT
CASSFASGSVGGELFF
>few|TRBD2|TRBJ2-1|TRBV28
TGTGCCAGCACCTCAACCGGGACTAGCTCCTACAATGAGCAGTTCTTC
CASTSTGTSSYNEQFF
>-|TRBD1|TRBJ2-5|TRBV5-1
TGCGCCAGCAGCTTGTTGGGACAGAAACAAGAGACCCAGTACTTC
CASSLLGQKQETQYF
>-|-|TRBJ2-7|TRBV7-9
TGTGCCAGCAGCTTAGCTGGGGGAGGATACGAGCAGTACTTC
CASSLAGGGYEQYF
>few|-|TRBJ1-1|TRBV30
TGTGCCTGGAGTCGGGAAAACACTGAAGCTTTCTTT
CAWSRENTEAFF
>-|TRBD2|TRBJ2-7|TRBV9
TGTGCCAGCAGCGTCGGGCTAGCGGACACCTACGAGCAGTACTTC
CASSVGLADTYEQYF
>-|-|TRBJ1-2|TRBV5-6
TGTGCCAGCAGTTTTGGAAGACCACCTAGTGGCTACACCTTC
CASSFGRPPSGYTF
>-|TRBD2|TRBJ2-5|TRBV5-1
TGCGCCAGCAGCCAGACTAGCGGAAAAGAGACCCAGTACTTC
CASSQTSGKETQYF
>few|-|TRBJ2-6|TRBV28
TGTGCCAGCCTTTCTGGGGCCAACGTCCTGACTTTC
CASLSGANVLTF
>-|-|TRBJ2-1|TRBV5-4
TGTGCCAGCAGCCAAGACACTGGGTACAATGAGCAGTTCTTC
CASSQDTGYNEQFF
>few|TRBD1|TRBJ2-7|TRBV4-1
TGCGCCAGCAGCCAAGATTATAGGACAGGGAACCCCAACGAGCAGTACTTC
CASSQDYRTGNPNEQYF
>few|-|TRBJ2-7|TRBV5-6
TGTGCCAGCAGCTCTGGCCCTGGCGAGCAGTACTTC
CASSSGPGEQYF